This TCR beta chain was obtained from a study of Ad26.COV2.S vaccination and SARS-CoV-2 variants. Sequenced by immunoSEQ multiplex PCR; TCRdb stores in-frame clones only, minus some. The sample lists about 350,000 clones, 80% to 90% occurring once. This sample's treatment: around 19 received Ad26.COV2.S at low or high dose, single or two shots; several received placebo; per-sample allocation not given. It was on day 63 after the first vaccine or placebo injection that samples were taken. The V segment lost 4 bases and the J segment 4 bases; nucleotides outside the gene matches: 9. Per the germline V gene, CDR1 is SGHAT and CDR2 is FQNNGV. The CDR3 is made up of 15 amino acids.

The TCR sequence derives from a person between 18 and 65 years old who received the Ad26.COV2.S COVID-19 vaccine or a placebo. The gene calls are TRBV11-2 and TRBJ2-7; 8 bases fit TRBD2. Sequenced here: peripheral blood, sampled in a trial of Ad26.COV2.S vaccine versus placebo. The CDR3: CASSSRGGSEYEQYF. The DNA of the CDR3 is TGTGCCAGCAGCTCCCGGGGGGGGTCGGAATACGAGCAGTACTTC.